These T cell receptor beta chains were read from a single sample in a study of blood T cells in healthy people across ages. TCRdb passed the 5' RACE reads through MiXCR, listing each CDR3 protein once. In the table there are just over 1 million distinct CDR3 sequences, around 43% of which are singletons. Sequencing was performed on blood. Receptors originate from an older woman in good health. CDR3s include the opening cysteine and the closing phenylalanine or tryptophan. The D gene is left open where the match is weak. Not every row has a clone size; where given, it reads once, few, many or a size class.

TRBV6-1,-,TRBJ2-3,-,TGTGCCAGCAGTGAACAACAGCGCGGGGATACGCAGTATTTT,CASSEQQRGDTQYF
TRBV28,-,TRBJ2-4,-,TGTGCCAGCTTATCGCCGGGATCAAGCCTGTACTTC,CASLSPGSSLYF
TRBV12-3/TRBV12-4,-,TRBJ2-3,-,TGTGCCAGCGCGATTGGTGGAAGAGCGAGAACAGATACGCAGTATTTT,CASAIGGRARTDTQYF
TRBV5-1,-,TRBJ2-3,-,TGCGCCAGCAGCTTCGGGCGGGATGGAGATACGCAGTATTTT,CASSFGRDGDTQYF
TRBV12-3/TRBV12-4,-,TRBJ1-5,few,TGTGCCAGCAGTTTAAAACAGCAGCCCCAGCATTTT,CASSLKQQPQHF
TRBV27,TRBD1,TRBJ2-7,-,TGTGCCAGCAGCCACTTCACCGACAGGGGCTCCTACGAGCAGTACTTC,CASSHFTDRGSYEQYF
TRBV4-2,-,TRBJ2-7,many,TGTGCCAGCAGCCAAGATGTAGCCAAACCCTACGAGCAGTACTTC,CASSQDVAKPYEQYF
TRBV9,TRBD1,TRBJ2-5,-,TGTGCCAGCAGCTTTTGGACAGGACCTCAGGAGACCCAGTACTTC,CASSFWTGPQETQYF
TRBV7-8,-,TRBJ1-5,few,TGTGCCAGCAGCCCTCGGGGAGCCGCGAGCAATCAGCCCCAGCATTTT,CASSPRGAASNQPQHF
TRBV2,-,TRBJ2-7,few,TGTGCCAGCAGTGAAATTGTCAGGGTTCCCTCCTACGAGCAGTACTTC,CASSEIVRVPSYEQYF
TRBV13,TRBD1,TRBJ1-2,few,TGTGCCAGCAGTGGGGACAGAACAGCTAACTATGGCTACACCTTC,CASSGDRTANYGYTF
TRBV5-1,-,TRBJ1-5,-,TGCGCCAGCAGCTACGGAGCGGGGGGCAATCAGCCCCAGCATTTT,CASSYGAGGNQPQHF
TRBV29-1,-,TRBJ2-6,few,TGCAGCGTTTATTCCGGAGCGAAAGGGACTGGGGCCAACGTCCTGACTTTC,CSVYSGAKGTGANVLTF
TRBV7-9,-,TRBJ2-7,-,TGTGCCAGCAGCCCAGGGGGGTGGGCGGGACGAAACTACGAGCAGTACTTC,CASSPGGWAGRNYEQYF
TRBV20-1,-,TRBJ1-5,-,TGCAGTGCTAGTCCCCGACAGTACCAGCCCCGGCATTTT,CSASPRQYQPRHF
TRBV6-5,-,TRBJ2-7,-,TGTGCCAGCAGAGCGGGTCTAACCTACGAGCAGTACTTC,CASRAGLTYEQYF
TRBV21-1,-,TRBJ1-6,-,TGTGCCAGCAGCAAAGGCAATTCACCCCTCCACTTT,CASSKGNSPLHF
TRBV7-3,-,TRBJ2-1,-,TGTGCCAGCAGCTCCCCACGTCCCTCCTACAATGAGCAGTTCTTC,CASSSPRPSYNEQFF
TRBV9,TRBD1,TRBJ2-5,few,TGTGCCAGCAGCGCCCAGACAGGGGACCAAGAGACCCAGTACTTC,CASSAQTGDQETQYF
TRBV29-1,-,TRBJ2-7,-,TGCAGCGTTGAAAATCAACAGGGATTGTACGAGCAGTACTTC,CSVENQQGLYEQYF
TRBV7-2,TRBD2,TRBJ2-7,few,TGTGCCAGCAGCTTCCCGGGACTAGCTTACGAGCAGTACTTC,CASSFPGLAYEQYF
TRBV6-5,TRBD1,TRBJ2-7,few,TGTGCCAGCAGTATAAGACAGGGAAGTGTAACCTACGAGCAGTACTTC,CASSIRQGSVTYEQYF
TRBV5-8,TRBD2,TRBJ2-3,-,TGTGCCAGCAGGAGGCTAGCGGGAGGGTTGGCGCACTTGAATACGCAGTATTTT,CASRRLAGGLAHLNTQYF
TRBV27,-,TRBJ2-7,-,TGTGCCAGCCTGAACGAGGGGTATTCCTACGAGCAGTACTTC,CASLNEGYSYEQYF